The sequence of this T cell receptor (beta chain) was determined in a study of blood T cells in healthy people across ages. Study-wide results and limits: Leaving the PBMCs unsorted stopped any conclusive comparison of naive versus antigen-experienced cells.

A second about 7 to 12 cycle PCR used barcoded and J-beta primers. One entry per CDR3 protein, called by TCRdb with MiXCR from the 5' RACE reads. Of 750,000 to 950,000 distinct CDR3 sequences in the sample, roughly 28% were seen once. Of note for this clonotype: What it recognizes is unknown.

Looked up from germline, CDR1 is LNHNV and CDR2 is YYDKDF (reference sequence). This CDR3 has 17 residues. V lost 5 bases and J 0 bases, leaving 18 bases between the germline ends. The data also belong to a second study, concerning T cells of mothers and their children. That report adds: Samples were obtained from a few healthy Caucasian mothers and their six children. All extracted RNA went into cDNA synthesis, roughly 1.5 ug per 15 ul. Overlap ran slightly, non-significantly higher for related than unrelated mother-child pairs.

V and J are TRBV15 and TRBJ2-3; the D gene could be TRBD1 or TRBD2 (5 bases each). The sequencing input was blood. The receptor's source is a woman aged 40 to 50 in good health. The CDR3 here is CATSDSARGGSTDTQYF. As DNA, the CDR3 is TGTGCCACCAGCGACTCGGCACGGGGCGGTAGCACAGATACGCAGTATTTT. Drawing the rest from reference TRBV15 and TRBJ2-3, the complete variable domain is DAMVIQNPRYQVTQFGKPVTLSCSQTLNHNVMYWYQQKSSQAPKLLFHYYDKDFNNEADTPDNFQSRRPNTSFCFLDIRSPGLGDTAMYLCATSDSARGGSTDTQYFGPGTRLTVL.